This T cell receptor beta chain was observed in a study of blood T cell repertoires in COVID-19. As for the study in general: The samples span acute and convalescent COVID-19 from the United States, Italy and Spain. Sources were T cells, B-cell-depleted T cells, or PBMCs; the material itself was cDNA or gDNA.

TCRdb's copy holds only in-frame clones and misses some; the assay was immunoSEQ multiplex PCR. The table records about 210,000 clones, 92% of them present only once. V was shortened by 1 base and J by 0 bases, with 10 bases between the two germline ends. The CDR3 is 16 amino acids. Per the germline V gene, CDR1 is SNHLY and CDR2 is FYNNEI. The V and J genes are TRBV2 and TRBJ1-3, with D unclear. Sequencing used peripheral blood. The TCR comes from a young man with acute or convalescent COVID-19. The CDR3 protein is CASSEVRLYSGNTIYF. DNA for the CDR3: TGTGCCAGCAGTGAAGTCAGGTTATACTCTGGAAACACCATATATTTT.